The clone carrying this T cell receptor (beta chain) was recorded many times. The antigen remains unidentified. This entry is derived from a study of Graves' ophthalmopathy and Graves' hyperthyroidism. TCR beta CDR3 regions were amplified from RNA transcripts. Following a first-round RT-PCR that used HTBI primers, a second-round multiplex PCR was carried out. A single record per CDR3 protein comes from TCRdb applying MiXCR to the multiplex PCR reads. The sample carries a few hundred thousand distinct CDR3 sequences, 15% recorded once. The CDR3 extends over 16 amino acids. Per the germline V gene, CDR1 is LNHDA and CDR2 is SQIVND (reference sequence). Trimming removed 2 bases at V and 8 bases at J, with 19 bases between. Notes on the study in general: Distinction of ophthalmopathy from stable hyperthyroidism by a 13-signature model reached approximately 90% sensitivity and about 80% specificity.

The TCR sequence derives from a woman in her late teens or twenties with stable Graves' hyperthyroidism. Sequencing was carried out using peripheral blood. The V and J genes are TRBV19 and TRBJ2-4, with a weak D call TRBD2 (6 bases). CDR3 sequence reads: CASSIFQRTTGDIQYF. The CDR3 nucleotides are TGTGCCAGTAGTATATTTCAGCGTACCACGGGGGACATTCAGTACTTC.